The sequence of this TCR beta chain was determined in a study of blood T cell repertoires in COVID-19 (dated by TCRdb to 2020 to 2022). With regard to the full study: Samples from collaborators originated in the United States, Italy and Spain and spanned both the acute and convalescent phases of COVID-19. Nearly every sample came with metadata listing a de-identified subject ID, COVID-19 status, age in years and sex. The repertoires were released in a freely available public database intended as a resource for research on the immune response to SARS-CoV-2. The samples were drawn from the first 160 participants of the ongoing ImmuneRACE study and from roughly 1,300 subjects provided by 6 global collaborators. Where available, HLA class I and class II types were obtained from metadata supplied by the sample provider rather than from assay-based typing. The prospective study material was composed of cDNA or gDNA derived from T cells, B-cell-depleted T cells, or PBMCs. Subjects who had been exposed to COVID-19, were actively infected with it, or had recovered from it provided the deeply sampled blood TCRbeta repertoires that made up the dataset. Here is what the overall study found, with its caveats: How much clinical and demographic metadata was included differed by source and by participant, and the metadata was provided uncurated.

In the prospective study, participants were about 18 to 100 years old, resided in about 25 geographic areas of the United States, and were enrolled through a virtual design. To assign participants to cohorts, the prospective study relied on clinical history that participants themselves reported in a screening survey and a study questionnaire. Recovered participants in ImmuneRACE Cohort 3 were defined by two consecutive negative NP/OP PCR tests, clearance by a healthcare professional, or resolution of symptoms. Each participant in the prospective study had whole blood, serum and a nasopharyngeal or oropharyngeal swab collected by mobile phlebotomists. Prospective study participants could optionally give additional blood draws and questionnaires over an approximately two-month period. Prospective study blood samples were shipped either frozen or at room temperature before DNA extraction. The sample holds one count of this clone. Its antigen specificity is not known. One base away there is no much larger clone; base qualities are not given.

V was cut back by 3 bases and J by 1 base, leaving a gap of 14 bases between them. Inclusive of the bounding cysteine and phenylalanine, the CDR3 is 15 residues long. The DNA shown is the 45-base CDR3, in frame from base 1. CDR1 and CDR2, looked up from the germline V gene (reference sequence), are SGHNT and YYREEE. TCRbeta CDR3 regions were amplified from genomic DNA by means of the immunoSEQ Assay, a bias-controlled multiplex PCR. On the study's bioinformatics: The number of nucleated cells in each sample was estimated by amplification of reference gene primers within the assay. Sequence reads were collapsed and filtered to measure the absolute abundance of every unique TCRbeta CDR3 rearrangement. For each sample, productive Simpson clonality was calculated as the square root of Simpson's diversity index across productive rearrangements. TCRdb stores this immuneACCESS table with in-frame sequences only. Part of the clones is absent; in the studies checked, under half of the shortfall reflects unresolved V genes, and no reason is known for the rest. From that table come the V and J calls and clone size; the DNA was used to work out D and trimming. The sample includes about 310,000 clones, with under 90% observed a single time. Roughly a tenth of the sample goes to the ten largest clones.

This TCR derives from a woman in her thirties who had recovered from COVID-19. The rearranged chain carries TRBV5-4 and TRBJ2-7; the D gene assignment is ambiguous. The sequencing sample was made of PBMCs or T cells enriched from blood (not recorded which). The CDR3 has the sequence CASSSSIRESYEQYF. The sequence in DNA is TGTGCCAGCAGCTCGAGCATTCGAGAATCCTACGAGCAGTACTTC.